A selection of T cell receptor beta chains follows, all from one sample in a study of blood T cells in healthy people across ages. TCRdb analysed the 5' RACE reads with MiXCR anew, one entry per CDR3 protein. Here the sample spans 700,000 to 850,000 distinct CDR3 sequences, around half being singletons. Sequenced sample: blood. Every receptor here comes from a man older than 75 in good health. CDR3s include the opening cysteine and the closing phenylalanine or tryptophan. D genes are given only for firm matches. A clone size is listed for some rows: how often the clone was seen (once, few, many), or a class if it is expanded.

D	size	J	V	CDR3	DNA
-	-	TRBJ2-7	TRBV20-1	CSASDHEQYF	TGCAGTGCTAGCGACCATGAGCAGTACTTC
-	-	TRBJ2-2	TRBV9	CASSVGSTGELFF	TGTGCCAGCAGCGTAGGTAGCACCGGGGAGCTGTTTTTT
-	once	TRBJ1-4	TRBV29-1	CSVAADEKLFF	TGCAGCGTTGCTGCGGACGAAAAACTGTTTTTT
TRBD2	-	TRBJ2-1	TRBV5-1	CASSLDLAGGRNEQFF	TGCGCCAGCAGCTTGGACCTAGCGGGAGGGCGCAATGAGCAGTTCTTC
TRBD1	-	TRBJ1-2	TRBV12-3/TRBV12-4	CASSLTRQGKMGGYTF	TGTGCCAGCAGTTTAACCCGACAGGGGAAGATGGGCGGCTACACCTTC
TRBD1	-	TRBJ2-7	TRBV2	CASSGYRGRITREQYF	TGTGCCAGCAGTGGCTACAGGGGGCGTATTACTCGGGAGCAGTACTTC
-	-	TRBJ2-2	TRBV3-1	CASSPGTPGGELFF	TGTGCCAGCAGCCCCGGGACCCCGGGCGGGGAGCTGTTTTTT
-	-	TRBJ2-1	TRBV7-8	CASSISVPEQFF	TGTGCCAGCAGCATTTCCGTGCCTGAGCAGTTCTTC
TRBD2	-	TRBJ2-7	TRBV20-1	CSATSRLAGGSYEQYF	TGCAGTGCTACCAGCAGACTAGCGGGAGGATCCTACGAGCAGTACTTC
-	-	TRBJ2-1	TRBV5-1	CASSLRTERGYNEQFF	TGCGCCAGCAGCCTAAGGACGGAGCGAGGTTACAATGAGCAGTTCTTC
-	once	TRBJ2-1	TRBV5-1	CASRLRGVYNEQFF	TGCGCCAGCCGTCTCAGGGGGGTATACAATGAGCAGTTCTTC
-	once	TRBJ1-5	TRBV10-3	CAISEGVFSNQPQHF	TGTGCCATCAGTGAAGGGGTTTTCAGCAATCAGCCCCAGCATTTT
TRBD1	few	TRBJ2-5	TRBV7-2	CASSPEGGRETQYF	TGTGCCAGCAGCCCAGAAGGGGGCCGGGAGACCCAGTACTTC
TRBD2	-	TRBJ2-3	TRBV5-4	CASSPSGLAGDTQYF	TGTGCCAGCAGCCCGTCGGGACTAGCGGGAGATACGCAGTATTTT
-	-	TRBJ2-3	TRBV9	CASSVGPGGDTQYF	TGTGCCAGCAGCGTGGGACCCGGCGGAGATACGCAGTATTTT
-	-	TRBJ2-7	TRBV15	CATSSATGPTYEQYF	TGTGCCACCAGCTCAGCAACGGGACCAACCTACGAGCAGTACTTC
-	few	TRBJ1-2	TRBV5-1	CASSRGKPDSGGGYTF	TGCGCCAGCAGCCGAGGAAAACCGGACAGCGGCGGAGGCTACACCTTC
TRBD2	-	TRBJ2-3	TRBV11-2	CASSLVGGGYAYF	TGTGCCAGCAGCTTAGTGGGGGGGGGATACGCGTATTTT
TRBD1	-	TRBJ2-7	TRBV6-1	CASSGRQGAYEQYF	TGTGCCAGCAGTGGAAGACAGGGCGCCTACGAGCAGTACTTC
TRBD1	-	TRBJ2-3	TRBV24-1	CATSELGQGRRGNTQYF	TGTGCCACCAGTGAATTGGGACAGGGGCGACGAGGAAATACACAGTATTTT
TRBD2	-	TRBJ2-3	TRBV4-3	CASSPRGSGSADTQYF	TGCGCCAGCAGCCCCCGTGGTAGCGGGAGCGCAGATACGCAGTATTTT
TRBD1	few	TRBJ2-7	TRBV5-1	CASKPGQDYEQYF	TGCGCCAGCAAGCCGGGACAGGACTACGAGCAGTACTTC
-	-	TRBJ2-1	TRBV19	CASSPTLQGNEQFF	TGTGCCAGTAGCCCGACCCTACAGGGCAATGAGCAGTTCTTC
-	-	TRBJ2-6	TRBV6-4	CASSEIILTRGAGANVLTF	TGTGCCAGCAGTGAGATTATACTAACGAGGGGCGCTGGGGCCAACGTCCTGACTTTC
-	-	TRBJ2-7	TRBV20-1	CSARRDPEDTRPYF	TGCAGTGCAAGGCGGGATCCCGAAGATACGCGACCTTACTTC
TRBD2	-	TRBJ2-3	TRBV6-6	CASSPGTSGRGIDTQYF	TGTGCCAGCAGCCCTGGGACTAGCGGGCGGGGGATAGATACGCAGTATTTT
-	-	TRBJ2-7	TRBV3-1	CASSRGAGGTYEQYF	TGTGCCAGCAGCCGGGGGGCGGGCGGAACCTACGAGCAGTACTTC